This TCR beta chain derives from a study of blood T cells in healthy people across ages. Study outcomes and limitations: Whereas aged donors had fewer naive CD4+ cells, long-lived donors had more of them and higher diversity.

Remarks on this clonotype: The antigen is not known.

The second PCR ran about 6 to 11 cycles with a sample-barcoded 5' primer and J-beta primers. Each CDR3 protein gets one entry after TCRdb re-called the 5' RACE reads with MiXCR. Of some 640,000 distinct CDR3 sequences in the sample, over 45% were seen once. CDR1 is KGHDR, CDR2 SFDVKD, per germline. There are 16 residues in the CDR3. The V gene lost 4 bases and the J gene lost 2 bases, with 14 bases spanning the gap. Sequenced input: blood. The TCR originated in a woman aged 60-75 years in good health. V gene TRBV24-1 combines with J gene TRBJ1-3; a weak D match, TRBD1 (5 bases). This CDR3 reads CATSDPRDAAGNTIYF. The CDR3 coding sequence is TGTGCCACCAGTGACCCCAGGGACGCCGCTGGAAACACCATATATTTT.